This T cell receptor (beta chain) was found in a study of T cell repertoires in cytomegalovirus infection. This clonotype was observed at least ten times. Germline CDR1 SGHTA, CDR2 FQGNSA. Between the trimmed V and J ends, which lost 5 bases and 0 bases, there was a span of 17 bases. This CDR3 has 17 amino acids. In TCRdb, the reads were re-called with MiXCR into one record per CDR3 protein. The data contain 250,000 to 300,000 distinct CDR3 sequences, around 8.7% of them singletons. Source material: PBMCs. This chain joins TRBV7-2 and TRBJ1-5, with TRBD1 as a possible D gene (5 bases). This TCR was sampled from a human donor in good health (CMV status not recorded). Some clones in this sample may be carry-over from other donors' samples. This CDR3 reads CASSPTAGRYSNQPQHF. As DNA, the CDR3 is TGTGCCAGCAGCCCGACAGCGGGAAGGTATAGCAATCAGCCCCAGCATTTT.